This TCR beta chain was obtained from a study of post-analysis software for immune sequencing data. Study-wide results and caveats: The study found TRBV5-6, TRBV5-1 and TRBV20-1 among roughly 5 TRBV segments more frequent in patients than controls. F measure clustering grouped samples strongly by preparation batch. Controls showed significantly higher normalized Chao1 diversity than did multiple sclerosis patients.

Germline V gene data show CDR1 as SGHTA and CDR2 as FQGNSA. The CDR3 spans 13 residues. Unique-molecular-identifier-tagged TCR beta cDNA libraries were used. In TCRdb, the PCR reads were re-called with MiXCR into one record per CDR3 protein. The table includes about 760,000 distinct CDR3 sequences, roughly 27% detected once. Of note for this clonotype: Its antigen is still unknown. One junction end disagrees with the germline gene, perhaps due to a read error.

The sample taken for sequencing was blood. The V and J genes are TRBV7-2 and TRBJ2-1, with D perhaps being TRBD1 or TRBD2 (6 bases each). The sequence was obtained from a girl between 10 and 17 years old with multiple sclerosis. The CDR3 sequence: CASSLKGGNERFF. Here the CDR3 DNA reads TGTGCCAGCAGCTTGAAGGGGGGCAATGAGCGGTTCTTC.